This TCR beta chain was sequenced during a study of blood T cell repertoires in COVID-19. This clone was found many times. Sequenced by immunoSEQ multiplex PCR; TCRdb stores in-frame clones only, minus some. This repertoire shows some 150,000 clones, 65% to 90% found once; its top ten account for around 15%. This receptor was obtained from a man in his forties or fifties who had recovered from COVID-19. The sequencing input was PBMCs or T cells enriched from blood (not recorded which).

The CDR3, as DNA: TGTGCCTGGAGTACCATCCGTAGCGGGGGGGTCTACAATGAGCAGTTCTTC. Its protein product is CAWSTIRSGGVYNEQFF. The gene calls are TRBV30 and TRBJ2-1; 11 bases agree with TRBD2. The CDR3 is made up of 17 amino acids. Trimming cost V 2 bases and J 3 bases; bases outside gene matches: 9. Germline assignment: CDR1 GTSNPN and CDR2 SVGIG (reference sequence).